This TCR beta chain is from a study of a mutant IDH1 vaccine in newly diagnosed glioma. Turning to the study itself: Patients were pretreated with radiotherapy, temozolomide, or both, mostly both.

Trimming took 3 bases from V and 1 from J; bases not matched to a gene: 7. Looked up from germline, CDR1 is KGHSH and CDR2 is LQKENI. This CDR3 comprises 18 residues. The time point is: week 35, safety follow-up. The study gave 300 ug of mutant IDH1 20-mer peptide per vaccine dose, with topical imiquimod. The donors had new WHO grade 3 or 4 astrocytomas; these were IDH1-mutant and ATRX-lost. Profiling relied on immunoSEQ multiplex PCR, and the TCRdb table lists in-frame clones only, not all of them. The profile covers about 64,000 clones, with around 74% appearing a single time and approximately 4.8% taken by the ten largest. With respect to this clone: The antigen is unknown.

This specimen consisted of PBMCs, obtained from a glioma patient whose treatment included an IDH1 peptide vaccine. The rearrangement joins TRBV18 to TRBJ2-3, with TRBD2 identical over 13 bases. The sequence came from a man over 45 with glioma. The CDR3 DNA reads as TGTGCCAGCTCACCCCCCAGAGGGACTAGCGGGGGCACAGATACGCAGTATTTT. Its translation: CASSPPRGTSGGTDTQYF. Variable domain in full (rest from reference TRBV18 and TRBJ2-3): NAGVMQNPRHLVRRRGQEARLRCSPMKGHSHVYWYRQLPEEGLKFMVYLQKENIIDESGMPKERFSAEFPKEGPSILRIQQVVRGDSAAYFCASSPPRGTSGGTDTQYFGPGTRLTVL.